What follows are 14 T cell receptor beta chains derived from one specimen sequenced in a study of T cell repertoires in cytomegalovirus infection. Their antigens remain unidentified. TCRdb redid the calling of the reads with MiXCR, one entry per CDR3 protein. Here the sample spans about 920,000 distinct CDR3 sequences, approximately 30% being singletons. The material sequenced was cultured CD8+ T cells from PBMCs, taken from culture after CMV antigen stimulation. Source of these receptors: a human donor in good health (CMV status not recorded). Some clones in this sample may be carry-over from other donors' samples.

This sequence joins TRBV6-6 and TRBJ2-5; maybe TRBD2 (5 bases). Trimming pared 7 bases from V and 2 bases from J, leaving 17 bases between. The germline V gene has CDR1 MNHNY and CDR2 SVGAGI (reference sequence). The CDR3 is 15 residues long. CDR3 amino acids: CASIGPGMAQETQYF. As DNA, the CDR3 is TGTGCCAGCATTGGCCCCGGGATGGCGCAAGAGACCCAGTACTTC.

The chain has TRBV2 and TRBJ2-3; no firm D call. V was clipped by 6 bases and J by 10 bases, with 8 bases between them. Germline lookup yields CDR1 SNHLY and CDR2 FYNNEI. This CDR3 spans 10 amino acids. The DNA for the CDR3 is TGTGCCAGCAGGATGGAAGCGCAGTATTTT. Its protein is CASRMEAQYF.

Of note for this clonotype: The junction does not match germline at one end; this may be a read error. The chain employs TRBV28 and TRBJ1-1; D uncertain. This CDR3 has 17 residues. Germline-derived CDR1 and CDR2 are MDHEN and SYDVKM. The CDR3 DNA reads as TGTGCCAGCAATCCGACCGGGTTGGGGTCGATTGGCACTGAAACTTTCTTT. Protein: CASNPTGLGSIGTETFF.

This rearrangement joins TRBV27 to TRBJ2-1; 7 positions match TRBD1. The V segment lost 2 bases and the J segment 1 base; nucleotides outside the gene matches: 5. Germline values: CDR1 MNHEY, CDR2 SMNVEV (reference sequence). This CDR3 comprises 16 residues. The CDR3 sequence is CASSLISRGSYNEQFF. In nucleotides, the CDR3 is TGTGCCAGCAGTTTAATTTCCAGGGGGTCCTACAATGAGCAGTTCTTC.

The V gene is TRBV6-6, the J gene TRBJ1-1, with D tentatively TRBD1 (6 bases). V was pared by 7 bases and J by 2 bases, with 14 bases between. Germline assignment: CDR1 MNHNY and CDR2 SVGAGI (reference sequence). The CDR3 has 14 amino acids. The CDR3 DNA reads as TGTGCCAGCAACGTAGAGGGGGTAAACACTGAAGCTTTCTTT. Translation gives CASNVEGVNTEAFF.

This clonotype was recorded many times. The rearrangement uses TRBV7-9 and TRBJ2-7, with 12 nucleotides matching TRBD1. This CDR3 comprises 18 residues. The junction had 11 bases not matched to a gene; V was cut back by 1 base and J by 4 bases. Germline lookup yields CDR1 SEHNR and CDR2 FQNEAQ (reference sequence). This CDR3 reads CASSLGFLGTGGPYEQYV. The CDR3 coding sequence is TGTGCCAGCAGCTTAGGATTTCTAGGGACAGGGGGCCCTTACGAGCAGTACGTC.

This clonotype was observed once. The chain links TRBV6-1 to TRBJ1-1; maybe TRBD1 (6 bases). The CDR3 has 10 residues. V was shortened by 11 bases and J by 14 bases, with 18 bases between the two germline ends. Germline assignment: CDR1 MNHNS and CDR2 SASEGT. The CDR3 region is CAHTPQGTFF. The CDR3 DNA reads TGTGCCCACACCCCACAGGGCACGTTCTTT.

The sample holds many counts of this clonotype. The V and J genes are TRBV7-9 and TRBJ1-2; 7 nucleotides line up with TRBD1. V shed 1 base, J shed 0 bases, and the junction held 2 bases outside the gene matches. The CDR3 totals 15 residues. Germline V CDR1 and CDR2: SEHNR, FQNEAQ (reference sequence). The CDR3 here is CASSLGQGANYGYTF. The DNA for the CDR3 is TGTGCCAGCAGCTTAGGACAGGGTGCTAACTATGGCTACACCTTC. The whole variable domain, filled in from reference TRBV7-9 and TRBJ1-2, reads DTGVSQNPRHKITKRGQNVTFRCDPISEHNRLYWYRQTLGQGPEFLTYFQNEAQLEKSRLLSDRFSAERPKGSFSTLEIQRTEQGDSAMYLCASSLGQGANYGYTFGSGTRLTVV.

This clonotype was observed a handful of times. The chain combines TRBV14 with TRBJ1-6, with unresolved D. There are 18 residues in the CDR3. CDR1 and CDR2 (germline): SGHDN, FVKESK. V lost 4 bases and J lost 0, with 16 bases in between. The CDR3, as DNA: TGTGCCAGCAGCCCCTCGACCCTCCAGAGCTCCTATAATTCACCCCTCCACTTT. It codes for CASSPSTLQSSYNSPLHF.

V and J are TRBV7-2 and TRBJ2-5; 15 bases are a match to TRBD2. Germline CDR1 SGHTA, CDR2 FQGNSA. The CDR3 runs to 16 residues. The trim removed 5 bases at V and 5 bases at J, leaving 6 bases unmatched. The CDR3, as DNA: TGTGCCAGCAGCCTTTGGACTAGCGGGGGGGCGGAGACCCAGTACTTC. Its translation: CASSLWTSGGAETQYF.

The gene calls are TRBV27 and TRBJ2-7, with D perhaps matching TRBD2 (6 bases). V was trimmed by 3 bases and J by 2 bases, leaving 14 bases between them. The length of the CDR3 is 15 residues. CDR1 MNHEY and CDR2 SMNVEV come from the germline V gene (reference sequence). Here the CDR3 DNA reads TGTGCCAGCAGTTTTTCGGGGGACTTGCCCTACGAGCAGTACTTC. Its protein product is CASSFSGDLPYEQYF.

The chain carries TRBV2 and TRBJ2-3, with 9 bases fitting TRBD2. This CDR3 spans 17 amino acids. Unmatched junction bases numbered 13, after V lost 5 bases and J lost 4 bases. Per the germline V gene, CDR1 is SNHLY and CDR2 is FYNNEI. In DNA, the CDR3 is TGTGCCAGCAGTAAGCTCCCCCCCAGCGGGGGGTCAGATACGCAGTATTTT. Amino acid sequence: CASSKLPPSGGSDTQYF.

This clonotype was recorded a few times. The rearrangement links TRBV7-9 to TRBJ2-6; 12 positions agree with TRBD1. V lost 11 bases and J lost 2; bases outside the gene matches: 16. Germline V lookup: CDR1 SEHNR, CDR2 FQNEAQ (reference sequence). This CDR3 spans 19 amino acids. The CDR3 DNA follows: TGTGCCTACAGCAGCTTACCCCGGGACAGGGGGCCTGGGGCCAACGTCCTGACTTTC. This encodes CAYSSLPRDRGPGANVLTF. Drawing the rest from reference TRBV7-9 and TRBJ2-6, the complete variable domain is DTGVSQNPRHKITKRGQNVTFRCDPISEHNRLYWYRQTLGQGPEFLTYFQNEAQLEKSRLLSDRFSAERPKGSFSTLEIQRTEQGDSAMYLCAYSSLPRDRGPGANVLTFGAGSRLTVL.

The CDR3 DNA is TGTGCCAGCAGCGCCGGGACAGGGTCTTCACCCCTCCACTTT. It specifies CASSAGTGSSPLHF. The chain recombines TRBV27 with TRBJ1-6, with 9 bases matching TRBD1. CDR1 and CDR2 (germline): MNHEY, SMNVEV (reference sequence). Unmatched junction bases numbered 6, after V lost 6 bases and J lost 9 bases. CDR3 length: 14 amino acids.